This T cell receptor (beta chain) emerged from a study of immune heterogeneity within non-small cell lung tumors. At the level of the study: Of all tumors, 4 turned out to be squamous cell carcinomas, more than nine were non-squamous carcinomas and 1 was not otherwise specified.

Study-level points and caveats: Multiple tumor sites within a patient showed recurrence of identical dominant CDR3 beta clonotypes; site-unique high-frequency clones were present as well.

V lost 5 bases and J lost 2, with 13 bases in between. This CDR3 is 14 amino acids long. Germline CDR1 and CDR2: LGHDT and YNNKEL (reference sequence). This clonotype occurred many times. As yet, its antigen is unknown. Multiplex PCR amplified TCR beta CDR3 with 32 V and 13 J primers. One entry per CDR3 protein results from TCRdb running MiXCR on the multiplex PCR reads. The sample lists 9,000 to 13,000 distinct CDR3 sequences, 26% occurring once. The authors used about 600 ng of bulk tumor genomic DNA per sample as template. Surgeons took several biopsies per primary tumor, spaced far apart, during surgery. Curative surgical treatment was performed in patients who had newly diagnosed, untreated non-small cell lung cancer.

The sequence was obtained from a woman aged 45-65 years with non-small cell lung cancer. The V and J genes are TRBV3-1 and TRBJ2-7; possible D gene TRBD2, 5 bases. Input material: lung tumor tissue. The CDR3 is CASSDRGSAYEQYF. In DNA form, the CDR3 reads TGTGCCAGCAGCGACCGGGGATCGGCCTACGAGCAGTACTTC.